These T cell receptor beta chains were read from a single sample in a study of blood T cells in healthy people across ages. TCRdb itself ran the 5' RACE reads through MiXCR, one entry per CDR3 protein. This sample yields some 880,000 distinct CDR3 sequences, of which 30% to 45% are seen a single time; under 15% belongs to the top ten. Sequencing was performed on blood. The receptor set was obtained from a man younger than 30 in good health. Both conserved end residues are part of each CDR3. The order of the fields is V gene, D gene, clone size, J gene, CDR3 DNA, CDR3 protein. The D gene is left open where the match is weak. Clone sizes are given selectively: once, few, many, or a class where the clone is expanded.

v_gene: TRBV11-2
d_gene: .
abundance: .
j_gene: TRBJ2-1
CDR3nt: TGTGCCAGCAGCCCAGGGGTTGTGAATGAGCAGTTCTTC
CDR3aa: CASSPGVVNEQFF

v_gene: TRBV4-2
d_gene: TRBD1
abundance: .
j_gene: TRBJ2-3
CDR3nt: TGTGCCAGCAGCTCCCACCTGGGACAGGGGCCCGCAGATACGCAGTATTTT
CDR3aa: CASSSHLGQGPADTQYF

v_gene: TRBV7-9
d_gene: .
abundance: many
j_gene: TRBJ2-3
CDR3nt: TGTGCCAGCAGCGGGGGTACTAGCACAGATACGCAGTATTTT
CDR3aa: CASSGGTSTDTQYF

v_gene: TRBV10-3
d_gene: TRBD2
abundance: few
j_gene: TRBJ2-5
CDR3nt: TGTGCCATCAGTGAGTCGCAGCGGGGGGCCCAAGAGACCCAGTACTTC
CDR3aa: CAISESQRGAQETQYF

v_gene: TRBV29-1
d_gene: TRBD1
abundance: .
j_gene: TRBJ1-1
CDR3nt: TGCAGCGCAAACAGGGGCGACATGAACACTGAAGCTTTCTTT
CDR3aa: CSANRGDMNTEAFF

v_gene: TRBV5-5
d_gene: TRBD1
abundance: .
j_gene: TRBJ2-7
CDR3nt: TGTGCCAGCAGCTTGGCCGCTAGGACAGGGGTGAGTTACGAGCAGTACTTC
CDR3aa: CASSLAARTGVSYEQYF

v_gene: TRBV4-2
d_gene: .
abundance: .
j_gene: TRBJ2-3
CDR3nt: TGTGCCAGCAGCCAGGGGGTACGGAGTACGCAGTATTTT
CDR3aa: CASSQGVRSTQYF

v_gene: TRBV29-1
d_gene: .
abundance: few
j_gene: TRBJ2-7
CDR3nt: TGCAGCGTTAAAACGGACTCCTACAATGAGCAGTACTTC
CDR3aa: CSVKTDSYNEQYF

v_gene: TRBV7-9
d_gene: TRBD1
abundance: .
j_gene: TRBJ1-2
CDR3nt: TGTGCCAGCAGCTTAAGAGGGGGCGTAGGTTGCGGCTACACCTTC
CDR3aa: CASSLRGGVGCGYTF

v_gene: TRBV7-9
d_gene: .
abundance: .
j_gene: TRBJ1-2
CDR3nt: TGTGCCAGCAGCTTGAGTGACAGCCCGAAGGGCTACACCTTC
CDR3aa: CASSLSDSPKGYTF

v_gene: TRBV7-6
d_gene: TRBD2
abundance: .
j_gene: TRBJ2-1
CDR3nt: TGTGCCAGCAGCTTAGTCACTAGCGGGCAAGAGACCCAGTTCTTC
CDR3aa: CASSLVTSGQETQFF

v_gene: TRBV7-8
d_gene: .
abundance: few
j_gene: TRBJ1-5
CDR3nt: TGTGCCAGCAGCTTGGCAGGGATGGGTCAGCCCCAGCATTTT
CDR3aa: CASSLAGMGQPQHF

v_gene: TRBV12-3/TRBV12-4
d_gene: TRBD1
abundance: .
j_gene: TRBJ1-2
CDR3nt: TGTGCCACCTTCGGGCCCGGGACAGGGGGCTTTAACTATGGCTACACCTTC
CDR3aa: CATFGPGTGGFNYGYTF

v_gene: TRBV6-5
d_gene: .
abundance: .
j_gene: TRBJ2-2
CDR3nt: TGTGCCAGCAGTTACTCTCATCTAGCGAACACCGGGGAGCTGTTTTTT
CDR3aa: CASSYSHLANTGELFF

v_gene: TRBV2
d_gene: TRBD1
abundance: .
j_gene: TRBJ2-1
CDR3nt: TGTGCCAGCAGTGCCCGGGACAGGTACATCAATGAGCAGTTCTTC
CDR3aa: CASSARDRYINEQFF

v_gene: TRBV12-3/TRBV12-4
d_gene: TRBD1
abundance: few
j_gene: TRBJ1-4
CDR3nt: TGTGCCAGCAGTCTATCCGGGACAGATAATGAAAAACTGTTTTTT
CDR3aa: CASSLSGTDNEKLFF

v_gene: TRBV29-1
d_gene: .
abundance: .
j_gene: TRBJ2-7
CDR3nt: TGCAGCGTTAAGGCAAAGGGACATCGTGGAGGCTACGAGCAGTACTTC
CDR3aa: CSVKAKGHRGGYEQYF

v_gene: TRBV10-3
d_gene: .
abundance: .
j_gene: TRBJ1-4
CDR3nt: TGTGCCATCAGCCCGAAGGCGTTCAATGAAAAACTGTTTTTT
CDR3aa: CAISPKAFNEKLFF

v_gene: TRBV27
d_gene: .
abundance: .
j_gene: TRBJ2-7
CDR3nt: TGTGCCAGCAGCTCCGGGACCGAGGGGATCTACGAGCAGTACTTC
CDR3aa: CASSSGTEGIYEQYF

v_gene: TRBV11-1
d_gene: TRBD2
abundance: few
j_gene: TRBJ2-5
CDR3nt: TGTGCCAGCAGTTGGAAGCGGGGGGGCCTCCAAGAGACCCAGTACTTC
CDR3aa: CASSWKRGGLQETQYF

v_gene: TRBV7-2
d_gene: .
abundance: once
j_gene: TRBJ2-1
CDR3nt: TGTGCCAGCAGCTTAGGGACGTCAGAAAAGCAGTTCTTC
CDR3aa: CASSLGTSEKQFF

v_gene: TRBV20-1
d_gene: .
abundance: .
j_gene: TRBJ2-1
CDR3nt: TGCAGTGCTGATAGCGGAAACGACCCTTGGGGTGAGCAGTTCTTC
CDR3aa: CSADSGNDPWGEQFF

v_gene: TRBV5-1
d_gene: .
abundance: .
j_gene: TRBJ2-7
CDR3nt: TGCGCCAGCAGCTGGGGAATGAGCGGCTCCTACGAGCAGTACTTC
CDR3aa: CASSWGMSGSYEQYF

v_gene: TRBV4-1
d_gene: .
abundance: .
j_gene: TRBJ2-1
CDR3nt: TGCGCCAGCAGCCGCAGGGGAGGGGGCGATCACGGTGAGCAGTTCTTC
CDR3aa: CASSRRGGGDHGEQFF

v_gene: TRBV20-1
d_gene: .
abundance: .
j_gene: TRBJ1-6
CDR3nt: TGCAGTGCTAGAGATCAACATGGCGGAGGCACCCTCCACTTT
CDR3aa: CSARDQHGGGTLHF

v_gene: TRBV6-2/TRBV6-3
d_gene: TRBD1
abundance: .
j_gene: TRBJ2-3
CDR3nt: TGTGCCAGCAGCGACGGGACAGCTACAGATACGCAGTATTTT
CDR3aa: CASSDGTATDTQYF

v_gene: TRBV28
d_gene: TRBD1
abundance: few
j_gene: TRBJ1-5
CDR3nt: TGTGCCAGCAGTGCTATGGGACAGGGAAGCAATCAGCCCCAGCATTTT
CDR3aa: CASSAMGQGSNQPQHF

v_gene: TRBV4-2
d_gene: .
abundance: .
j_gene: TRBJ1-1
CDR3nt: TGTGCCAGCAGCCCTAAATTGACTGTGAGAGGAGCTTTCTTT
CDR3aa: CASSPKLTVRGAFF

v_gene: TRBV7-2
d_gene: .
abundance: few
j_gene: TRBJ2-2
CDR3nt: TGTGCCAGCAGCATAGGACAGTACACCGGGGAGCTGTTTTTT
CDR3aa: CASSIGQYTGELFF

v_gene: TRBV6-5
d_gene: .
abundance: few
j_gene: TRBJ1-2
CDR3nt: TGTGCCAGCAGTGACGTCCCAGCGGAGGGCGGCTACACCTTC
CDR3aa: CASSDVPAEGGYTF

v_gene: TRBV6-5
d_gene: .
abundance: many
j_gene: TRBJ2-1
CDR3nt: TGTGCCAGCAGTTACTCGACGGACGCCGGGAATGAGCAGTTCTTC
CDR3aa: CASSYSTDAGNEQFF

v_gene: TRBV3-1
d_gene: .
abundance: .
j_gene: TRBJ2-5
CDR3nt: TGTGCCAGCAGCCGAAGGGTACTGAAGAGCGTGAGAGAGACCCAGTACTTC
CDR3aa: CASSRRVLKSVRETQYF

v_gene: TRBV7-3
d_gene: .
abundance: .
j_gene: TRBJ2-1
CDR3nt: TGTGCCAGCAGCCCGGAGGGTTTAGGACACTACCCCTACAATGAGCAGTTCTTC
CDR3aa: CASSPEGLGHYPYNEQFF

v_gene: TRBV4-3
d_gene: .
abundance: .
j_gene: TRBJ2-7
CDR3nt: TGCGCCAGCAGCCAAGACTACCCGGGGGGCCTCTACGAGCAGTACTTC
CDR3aa: CASSQDYPGGLYEQYF

v_gene: TRBV2
d_gene: .
abundance: few
j_gene: TRBJ2-5
CDR3nt: TGTGCCAGCAGTGAGGGGGGTCAAGAGACCCAGTACTTC
CDR3aa: CASSEGGQETQYF

v_gene: TRBV7-3
d_gene: .
abundance: .
j_gene: TRBJ2-1
CDR3nt: TGTGCCAGCAGCGTCCACGGCCGAAGCTCCTACAATGAGCAGTTCTTC
CDR3aa: CASSVHGRSSYNEQFF

v_gene: TRBV10-3
d_gene: .
abundance: .
j_gene: TRBJ2-3
CDR3nt: TGTGCCATCGTTCCAGGGGTCAGCACAGATACGCAGTATTTT
CDR3aa: CAIVPGVSTDTQYF

v_gene: TRBV12-3/TRBV12-4
d_gene: .
abundance: few
j_gene: TRBJ1-1
CDR3nt: TGTGCCAGCACCCAAACAGGGTTGAACACTGAAGCTTTCTTT
CDR3aa: CASTQTGLNTEAFF

v_gene: TRBV4-3
d_gene: .
abundance: many
j_gene: TRBJ1-2
CDR3nt: TGCGCCAGCAGCCAAGAGATGTACAGTCACTATGGCTACACCTTC
CDR3aa: CASSQEMYSHYGYTF

v_gene: TRBV12-3/TRBV12-4
d_gene: TRBD1
abundance: .
j_gene: TRBJ1-1
CDR3nt: TGTGCCAGCACCCGGCGGGACAGCGAAGCTTTCTTT
CDR3aa: CASTRRDSEAFF

v_gene: TRBV3-1
d_gene: TRBD1
abundance: .
j_gene: TRBJ2-7
CDR3nt: TGTGCCAGCAGCCAAGAGGGGACAGGTTACTACGAGCAGTACTTC
CDR3aa: CASSQEGTGYYEQYF

v_gene: TRBV12-3/TRBV12-4
d_gene: .
abundance: .
j_gene: TRBJ2-1
CDR3nt: TGTGCCAGCAGTCCGCAGGGGCAGGTTGAGTTCTTC
CDR3aa: CASSPQGQVEFF

v_gene: TRBV20-1
d_gene: TRBD1
abundance: .
j_gene: TRBJ2-1
CDR3nt: TGCAGTGCTAGGGGAACCGGGACAGGGTCCAGAATCTCCTACAATGAGCAGTTCTTC
CDR3aa: CSARGTGTGSRISYNEQFF

v_gene: TRBV6-5
d_gene: .
abundance: once
j_gene: TRBJ2-2
CDR3nt: TGTGCCAGCAGTCCGACGGGATTATCCGGGGAGCTGTTTTTT
CDR3aa: CASSPTGLSGELFF

v_gene: TRBV12-3/TRBV12-4
d_gene: .
abundance: many
j_gene: TRBJ2-3
CDR3nt: TGTGCCAGCAGTCTACGACCAGGCACAGATACGCAGTATTTT
CDR3aa: CASSLRPGTDTQYF

v_gene: TRBV9
d_gene: .
abundance: .
j_gene: TRBJ2-7
CDR3nt: TGTGCCAGCAGCGAGGGGGGACACCCCTCCGACGAGCAGTACTTC
CDR3aa: CASSEGGHPSDEQYF

v_gene: TRBV5-1
d_gene: TRBD2
abundance: few
j_gene: TRBJ2-3
CDR3nt: TGCGCCAGCAGCGGCGGGACTAGCGGCACAGATACGCAGTATTTT
CDR3aa: CASSGGTSGTDTQYF

v_gene: TRBV4-1
d_gene: .
abundance: few
j_gene: TRBJ2-7
CDR3nt: TGCGCCAGCAGCCAAGAGGGGGCTTATCACAATGAGCAGTACTTC
CDR3aa: CASSQEGAYHNEQYF

v_gene: TRBV7-2
d_gene: TRBD1
abundance: few
j_gene: TRBJ1-2
CDR3nt: TGTGCCAGCAGCTTACCCTTACAGGGGACCTATGGCTACACCTTC
CDR3aa: CASSLPLQGTYGYTF

v_gene: TRBV5-1
d_gene: TRBD1
abundance: .
j_gene: TRBJ1-1
CDR3nt: TGCGCCAGCAGCTTAACCACCCGGGGACAGAGGAACACTGAAGCTTTCTTT
CDR3aa: CASSLTTRGQRNTEAFF

v_gene: TRBV28
d_gene: .
abundance: .
j_gene: TRBJ2-7
CDR3nt: TGTGCCAGCAGTCCCCCGGTAGGGGAAGCCTACGAGCAGTACTTC
CDR3aa: CASSPPVGEAYEQYF

v_gene: TRBV20-1
d_gene: TRBD2
abundance: few
j_gene: TRBJ2-5
CDR3nt: TGCAGTGCTAGGAAGCGGGGGGGCGTCAAGACCCAGTACTTC
CDR3aa: CSARKRGGVKTQYF

v_gene: TRBV20-1
d_gene: .
abundance: .
j_gene: TRBJ2-3
CDR3nt: TGCAGTGCTAGAGCCGGGGCAGGGGTGCATACGCAGTATTTT
CDR3aa: CSARAGAGVHTQYF

v_gene: TRBV5-4
d_gene: TRBD1
abundance: few
j_gene: TRBJ2-1
CDR3nt: TGTGCCAGCAGCTCCGATAGACAGGGGACTTACAATGAGCAGTTCTTC
CDR3aa: CASSSDRQGTYNEQFF

v_gene: TRBV13
d_gene: .
abundance: once
j_gene: TRBJ2-7
CDR3nt: TGTGCCAGCGGCGAAGCAGGTAGCTCCTACGAGCAGTACTTC
CDR3aa: CASGEAGSSYEQYF

v_gene: TRBV5-1
d_gene: .
abundance: .
j_gene: TRBJ2-2
CDR3nt: TGCGCCAGCAGCGCCCTGTGGCGGGGGCACACCGGGGAGCTGTTTTTT
CDR3aa: CASSALWRGHTGELFF

v_gene: TRBV12-3/TRBV12-4
d_gene: .
abundance: many
j_gene: TRBJ1-2
CDR3nt: TGTGCCAGCAGCTTGGACACTAACTATGGCTACACCTTC
CDR3aa: CASSLDTNYGYTF

v_gene: TRBV14
d_gene: .
abundance: few
j_gene: TRBJ2-7
CDR3nt: TGTGCCAGCAGCCAAGGGGCGCTGGGACAAGCAACTTACGAGCAGTACTTC
CDR3aa: CASSQGALGQATYEQYF

v_gene: TRBV6-1
d_gene: .
abundance: once
j_gene: TRBJ1-1
CDR3nt: TGTGCCAGCAGGGCCCCGGGGCATAACACTGAAGCTTTCTTT
CDR3aa: CASRAPGHNTEAFF

v_gene: TRBV5-1
d_gene: .
abundance: .
j_gene: TRBJ2-7
CDR3nt: TGCGCCAGCAGCCCAGGAGGACGGAACTACTACGAGCAGTACTTC
CDR3aa: CASSPGGRNYYEQYF